This TCR beta chain appears in the sequencing data of a study of blood T cell repertoires in COVID-19. Study as a whole: Sample material is recorded as cDNA or gDNA derived from T cells, B-cell-depleted T cells, or PBMCs.

Germline V lookup: CDR1 LGHDT, CDR2 YNNKEL (reference sequence). With V trimmed by 0 bases and J by 4 bases, 5 bases remained unmatched. The CDR3 is 16 residues long. Authors' analysis steps: The authors estimated nucleated cell counts from reference gene primer amplification. Generated by immunoSEQ multiplex PCR, the TCRdb table keeps only in-frame clones and is missing some. V and J calls plus clone size are reproduced from that table; the DNA served to infer D and trimming. This sample has roughly 230,000 clones, with 89% found just once. The chain combines TRBV3-1 (or the pseudogene TRBV3-2) with TRBJ2-5; 10 bases agree with TRBD2. The material sequenced was peripheral blood. This sequence originates from a woman aged 40 to 50 who had recovered from COVID-19. CDR3 bases: TGTGCCAGCAGCCAAGATCAGCGGGGGGGTGGAGAGACCCAGTACTTC. Its protein is CASSQDQRGGGETQYF.